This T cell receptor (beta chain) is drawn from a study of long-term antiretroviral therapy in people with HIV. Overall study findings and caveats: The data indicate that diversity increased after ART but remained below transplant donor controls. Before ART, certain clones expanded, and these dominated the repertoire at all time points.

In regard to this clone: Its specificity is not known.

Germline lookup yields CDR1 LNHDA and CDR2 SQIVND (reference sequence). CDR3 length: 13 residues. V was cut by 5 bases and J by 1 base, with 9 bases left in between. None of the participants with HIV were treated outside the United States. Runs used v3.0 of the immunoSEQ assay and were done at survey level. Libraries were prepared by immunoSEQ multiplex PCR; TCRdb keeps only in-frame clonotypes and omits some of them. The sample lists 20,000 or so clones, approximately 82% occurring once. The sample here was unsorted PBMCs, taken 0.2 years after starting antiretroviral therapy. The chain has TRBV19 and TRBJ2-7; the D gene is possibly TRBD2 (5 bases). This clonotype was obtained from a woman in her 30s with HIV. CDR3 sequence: CASSAGLSYEQYF. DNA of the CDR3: TGTGCCAGTAGTGCTGGACTTTCCTACGAGCAGTACTTC.